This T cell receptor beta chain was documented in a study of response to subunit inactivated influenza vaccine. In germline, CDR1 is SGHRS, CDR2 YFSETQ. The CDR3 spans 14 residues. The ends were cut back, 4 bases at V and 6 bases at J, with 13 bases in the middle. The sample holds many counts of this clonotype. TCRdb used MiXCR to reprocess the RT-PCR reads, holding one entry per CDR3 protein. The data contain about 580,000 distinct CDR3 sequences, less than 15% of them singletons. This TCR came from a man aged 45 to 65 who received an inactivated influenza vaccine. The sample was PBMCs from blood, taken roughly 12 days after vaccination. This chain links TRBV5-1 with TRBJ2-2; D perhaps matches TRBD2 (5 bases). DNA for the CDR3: TGCGCCAGCAGCGGCCCAATCGGGGCCGGGGAGCTGTTTTTT. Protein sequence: CASSGPIGAGELFF.